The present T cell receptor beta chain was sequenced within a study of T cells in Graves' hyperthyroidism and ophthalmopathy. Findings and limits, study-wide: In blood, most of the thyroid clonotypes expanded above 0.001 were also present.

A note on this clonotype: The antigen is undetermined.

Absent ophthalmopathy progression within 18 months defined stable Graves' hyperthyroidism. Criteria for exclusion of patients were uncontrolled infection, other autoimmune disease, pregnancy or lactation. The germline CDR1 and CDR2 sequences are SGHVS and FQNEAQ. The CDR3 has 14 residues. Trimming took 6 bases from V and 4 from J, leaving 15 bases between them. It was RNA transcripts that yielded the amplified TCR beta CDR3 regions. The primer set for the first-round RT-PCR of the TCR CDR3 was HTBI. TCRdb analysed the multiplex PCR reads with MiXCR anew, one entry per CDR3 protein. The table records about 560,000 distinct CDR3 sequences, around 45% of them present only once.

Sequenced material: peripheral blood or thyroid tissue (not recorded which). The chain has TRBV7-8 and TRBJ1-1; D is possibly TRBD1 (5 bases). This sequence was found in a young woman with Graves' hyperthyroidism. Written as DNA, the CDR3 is TGTGCCAGCAGTTTTGGGTCAGGGTTCACTGAAGCTTTCTTT. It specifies CASSFGSGFTEAFF.